The 23 T cell receptor beta chains below all came from one sample that was sequenced in a study of blood T cells in healthy people across ages. A second roughly 7 to 11 cycle PCR used barcoded and J-beta primers. TCRdb called the 5' RACE reads again in MiXCR, with one record for every CDR3 protein. The sample comprises around 1.7 million distinct CDR3 sequences, over 25% of which are singletons, and 7% to 9% rests with the top ten. The sample consisted of blood. These receptors were taken from a woman in her twenties or thirties in good health.

The chain employs TRBV28 and TRBJ2-7, with D possibly being TRBD1 (6 bases). The CDR3 is 14 amino acids. In germline, CDR1 is MDHEN, CDR2 SYDVKM. The V end lost 5 bases, the J end lost 6 bases, and 17 bases lay between the germline ends. The CDR3 sequence: CASSEYRASAEQYF. The CDR3 DNA is TGTGCCAGCAGTGAATACAGGGCATCGGCCGAGCAGTACTTC.

The table lists this clonotype with a few counts. Sequence at one end of the junction differs from germline and may be a read error. The rearrangement links TRBV18 to TRBJ2-7; TRBD2 matches at 9 bases. CDR3 length: 15 residues. CDR1 is KGHSH and CDR2 is LQKENI in the germline V gene. The CDR3 sequence: CASPPSGGPSYEQYF. The CDR3 DNA sequence: TGTGCCAGCCCACCGAGCGGGGGGCCTTCCTACGAGCAGTACTTC.

There are a few counts of this clonotype. The chain employs TRBV6-6 and TRBJ2-3; D possibly corresponds to TRBD2 (6 bases). Per the germline V gene, CDR1 is MNHNY and CDR2 is SVGAGI (reference sequence). There are 16 residues in the CDR3. Trimming stripped 0 bases from V and 3 bases from J, with 13 bases between. CDR3 sequence: CASSYSGLQETDTQYF. For the CDR3, the DNA is TGTGCCAGCAGTTACTCGGGACTCCAGGAAACAGATACGCAGTATTTT.

This clonotype occurred once. The chain employs TRBV20-1 and TRBJ2-5; TRBD1 might be the D (6 bases). The CDR3 consists of 15 residues. Germline-derived CDR1 and CDR2 are DFQATT and SNEGSKA (reference sequence). Trimming pared 0 bases from V and 2 bases from J, leaving 13 bases between. The CDR3 DNA reads TGCAGTGCTAGAGACGGGACAATCGTTCAAGAGACCCAGTACTTC. The encoded protein is CSARDGTIVQETQYF.

This clonotype was detected a few times. Germline and junction disagree at one end, which may indicate a read error. The chain is built from TRBV9 and TRBJ2-4; possibly TRBD1 or TRBD2 for D (5 bases each). CDR1 SGDLS and CDR2 YYNGEE come from the germline V gene. This CDR3 comprises 16 residues. The CDR3: CTSSVGVLEAKNIQYF. CDR3 sequence (DNA): TGTACCAGCAGCGTGGGGGTCCTAGAAGCCAAAAACATTCAGTACTTC.

This clonotype appeared many times. The V call is TRBV7-7, the J call TRBJ2-1, with 9 bases identical to TRBD1. The CDR3 extends over 13 amino acids. After removal of 3 bases from V and 8 bases from J, the junction contained 2 bases not matched to a gene. Germline CDR1 SSHAT, CDR2 FNYEAQ (reference sequence). The CDR3 reads CASSFDRGYEQFF. As DNA, the CDR3 is TGTGCCAGCAGCTTCGACAGGGGGTATGAGCAGTTCTTC.

This chain connects TRBV7-9 to TRBJ2-4, with D maybe TRBD1 (5 bases). The end of the DNA is better explained by TRBJ2-7, so the J call may be wrong. This CDR3 has 16 residues. The V gene's germline CDR1 is SEHNR and CDR2 FQNEAQ (reference sequence). The CDR3 sequence is CASSYSGTGASYEQYF. CDR3 DNA sequence: TGTGCCAGCAGTTACTCGGGTACAGGAGCTTCCTACGAGCAGTACTTC.

This clonotype has just a few counts. The rearrangement links TRBV29-1 to TRBJ2-1, with D perhaps TRBD1 (5 bases). Trimming removed 3 bases at V and 12 bases at J, with 15 bases between. Per the germline V gene, CDR1 is SQVTM and CDR2 is ANQGSEA. This CDR3 has 12 residues. The chain's CDR3 is CSVEVQVSRQFF. CDR3 DNA sequence: TGCAGCGTTGAGGTACAGGTTAGCCGGCAGTTCTTC.

V and J are TRBV5-1 and TRBJ2-3; 9 bases match TRBD2. Germline V gene sequence: CDR1 SGHRS, CDR2 YFSETQ. The CDR3 consists of 14 residues. V was pared by 6 bases and J by 5 bases, with 7 bases of the junction left unmatched. CDR3 coding DNA: TGCGCCAGCAAGGGGCTAGCGGGGCAAGATACGCAGTATTTT. Protein: CASKGLAGQDTQYF.

DNA for the CDR3: TGTGCCAGCAGCCTACTTAGGCTAGCTGGCGTAGATACGCAGTATTTT. Amino acid sequence: CASSLLRLAGVDTQYF. This chain connects TRBV12-3 or TRBV12-4 to TRBJ2-3, with D tentatively TRBD2 (5 bases). The ends were cut back, 6 bases at V and 5 bases at J, with 21 bases in the middle. This CDR3 has 16 residues.

This clonotype was counted only a few times. J is TRBJ2-7 and V is TRBV12-3 or TRBV12-4; 13 bases agree with TRBD2. The CDR3 length is 17 residues. V was clipped by 4 bases and J by 2 bases; unmatched bases: 8. The CDR3 DNA sequence: TGTGCCAGCAGTTCCCACCCCGGGACTAGCGGGACCTACGAGCAGTACTTC. Residues: CASSSHPGTSGTYEQYF.

This chain uses TRBV2 with TRBJ1-2, with D perhaps matching TRBD1 (5 bases). Germline V CDR1 and CDR2: SNHLY, FYNNEI. The CDR3 length is 14 residues. The V end was cut by 6 bases, the J end by 4 bases, with 15 bases between. This CDR3 reads CASSDGGLTYGYTF. In DNA, the CDR3 is TGTGCCAGCAGCGATGGGGGACTGACCTATGGCTACACCTTC.

This clonotype was observed at least ten times. The chain employs TRBV14 and TRBJ2-1; D gene unclear. CDR1 is SGHDN, CDR2 FVKESK, per germline. Trimming removed 2 bases at V and 7 bases at J, with 9 bases between. The CDR3 extends over 13 amino acids. The CDR3 spells CASSQIRTNEQFF. In nucleotides, the CDR3 is TGTGCCAGCAGCCAAATTAGAACGAATGAGCAGTTCTTC.

This clonotype occurred many times. The chain combines TRBV12-3 or TRBV12-4 with TRBJ1-1; tentative D call: TRBD1 (6 bases). The CDR3 contains 11 residues. V lost 6 bases, J lost 4 bases, and 6 bases lay in between. CDR3 sequence (DNA): TGTGCCAGCAGCAGGGGCACTGAAGCTTTCTTT. It codes for CASSRGTEAFF.

The rearrangement links TRBV12-3 or TRBV12-4 to TRBJ2-3; D is possibly TRBD1 (5 bases). CDR3 length: 15 amino acids. The ends were cut back, 5 bases at V and 2 bases at J, with 14 bases in the middle. The CDR3 nucleotides read TGTGCCAGCAGTCACCGAAGGGGCGACACAGATACGCAGTATTTT. It codes for CASSHRRGDTDTQYF.

A single count supports this clonotype. The chain is built from TRBV29-1 and TRBJ2-5; D is possibly TRBD1 or TRBD2 (6 bases each). The J call may not be correct, given that the DNA end is closer to TRBJ2-7. Per the germline V gene, CDR1 is SQVTM and CDR2 is ANQGSEA. The CDR3 length is 12 residues. The CDR3 loop is CSVDTGRREQYF. For the CDR3, the DNA is TGCAGCGTCGACACAGGGAGGCGCGAGCAGTACTTC.

This clonotype is a singleton in its sample. Since a much larger clone is just one base distant, this may be a read error. V gene TRBV7-9 combines with J gene TRBJ2-1; TRBD1 matches 8 bases. The CDR3 is made up of 15 amino acids. CDR1 SEHNR and CDR2 FQNEAQ come from the germline V gene (reference sequence). CDR3: CTSSVTGVSYNEQFF. The CDR3 DNA follows: TGTACCAGCAGCGTGACAGGGGTTTCCTACAATGAGCAGTTCTTC. Looking up the rest from reference TRBV7-9 and TRBJ2-1 gives the full variable domain: DTGVSQNPRHKITKRGQNVTFRCDPISEHNRLYWYRQTLGQGPEFLTYFQNEAQLEKSRLLSDRFSAERPKGSFSTLEIQRTEQGDSAMYLCTSSVTGVSYNEQFFGPGTRLTVL.

This chain uses TRBV30 with TRBJ2-7; D is uncertain. The germline V gene encodes CDR1 GTSNPN and CDR2 SVGIG (reference sequence). The CDR3 is 11 residues long. With 5 bases removed from V and 2 bases from J, the gap between germline ends came to 7 bases. The CDR3 bases are TGTGCCTGGCGCGGAGCCTACGAGCAGTACTTC. Its protein product is CAWRGAYEQYF.

This clonotype was seen just once. This chain joins TRBV21-1 and TRBJ1-4. TRBV21-1 is a pseudogene locus. The CDR3 has 13 amino acids. The CDR3 bases are TGTGCCAGCAGCAAATGGGAAGCTGAAAAACTGTTTTTT. It is translated as CASSKWEAEKLFF.

Regarding this clonotype: A junction boundary mismatches the germline segment, possibly from a read error. The chain uses TRBV2 and TRBJ2-4; the D is unclear. The J call is uncertain, as TRBJ2-7 better fits the DNA end. Germline assignment: CDR1 SNHLY and CDR2 FYNNEI. The CDR3 loop spans 11 amino acids. The DNA of the CDR3 is TGTGTCAGCAGTGCTGCCTACGAGCAGTACTTC. Residues: CVSSAAYEQYF.

This clonotype was detected only a few times. J is TRBJ2-7 and V is TRBV28; either TRBD1 or TRBD2 may supply D (6 bases each). This CDR3 spans 16 amino acids. V was trimmed by 2 bases and J by 3 bases, leaving 17 bases between them. Germline-derived CDR1 and CDR2 are MDHEN and SYDVKM. The CDR3 region is CASSLLPGATDYEQYF. The CDR3 nucleotides are TGTGCCAGCAGTTTACTCCCGGGGGCCACGGACTACGAGCAGTACTTC. Looking up the rest from reference TRBV28 and TRBJ2-7 gives the full variable domain: DVKVTQSSRYLVKRTGEKVFLECVQDMDHENMFWYRQDPGLGLRLIYFSYDVKMKEKGDIPEGYSVSREKKERFSLILESASTNQTSMYLCASSLLPGATDYEQYFGPGTRLTVT.

This clonotype was picked up a small number of times. This chain joins TRBV29-1 and TRBJ2-7; TRBD2 aligns across 7 bases. This CDR3 has 12 amino acids. CDR1 is SQVTM and CDR2 is ANQGSEA in the germline V gene. Unmatched junction bases numbered 5, after V lost 5 bases and J lost 4 bases. The CDR3: CSVTSVGYEQYF. CDR3 coding DNA: TGCAGCGTTACTAGCGTTGGGTACGAGCAGTACTTC.

V and J are TRBV12-5 and TRBJ1-5; tentative D call: TRBD1 (6 bases). The CDR3 runs to 14 residues. The V gene lost 6 bases and the J gene lost 3 bases, with 12 bases spanning the gap. Germline CDR1 and CDR2: LGHNT and FRNRAP. This CDR3 is CASGLGGPNQPQHF. The CDR3 bases are TGTGCTAGTGGCCTCGGGGGCCCCAATCAGCCCCAGCATTTT.